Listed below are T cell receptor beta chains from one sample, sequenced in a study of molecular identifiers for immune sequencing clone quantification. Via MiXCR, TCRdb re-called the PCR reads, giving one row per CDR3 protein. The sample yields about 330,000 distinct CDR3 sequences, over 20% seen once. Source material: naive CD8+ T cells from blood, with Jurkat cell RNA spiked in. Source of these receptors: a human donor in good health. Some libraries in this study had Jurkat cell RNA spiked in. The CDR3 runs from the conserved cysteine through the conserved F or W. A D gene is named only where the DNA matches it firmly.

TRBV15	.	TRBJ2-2	CATSRAQKNTGELFF
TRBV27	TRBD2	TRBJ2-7	CASSLVGGSAVYEQYF
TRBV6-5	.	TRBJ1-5	CASSYSRVGGQPQHF
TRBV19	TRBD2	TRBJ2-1	CASSIEFPSGANEQFF
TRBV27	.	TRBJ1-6	CASSPGQLYNSPLHF
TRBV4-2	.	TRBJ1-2	CASSQDIRQKYTF
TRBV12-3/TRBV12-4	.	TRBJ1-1	CASSLLTIAEAFF
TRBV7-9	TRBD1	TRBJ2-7	CASTAGQGAQPEQYF
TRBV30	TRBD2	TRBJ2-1	CAWSTGLAGGDEQFF
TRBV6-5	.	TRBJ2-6	CASGPRLSGANVLTF
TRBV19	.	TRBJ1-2	CASSMTLNSINGYTF
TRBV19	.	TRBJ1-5	CASSISGAKNQPQHF
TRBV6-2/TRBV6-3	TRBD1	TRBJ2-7	CASSHPRDSLSYEQYF
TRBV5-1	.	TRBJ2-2	CASSDDTRNTGELFF
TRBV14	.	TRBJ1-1	CASSQDTGFEAFF
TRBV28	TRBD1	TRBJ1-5	CASSQTGVRNQPQHF
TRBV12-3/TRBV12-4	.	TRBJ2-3	CASSPGEGGSTDTQYF
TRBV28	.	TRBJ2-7	CASSPSHLYEQYF
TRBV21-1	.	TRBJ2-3	CASSKKDTDTQYF
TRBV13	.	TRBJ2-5	CASSLEFPGATQYF
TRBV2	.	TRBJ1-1	CASSEFRDFPNTEAFF
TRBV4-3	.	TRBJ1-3	CASSQYTGNTIYF
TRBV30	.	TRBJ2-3	CAWRTAVGRAGTDTQYF
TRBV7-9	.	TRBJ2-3	CACSSPREGGTYSTDTQYF
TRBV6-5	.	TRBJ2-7	CASSISVGAPYEQYF
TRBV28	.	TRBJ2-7	CASSTRTASAYEQYF
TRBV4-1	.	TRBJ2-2	CASSPSGQPTNTGELFF
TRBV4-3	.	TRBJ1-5	CASSQARSQPQHF
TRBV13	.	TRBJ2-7	CASSGGAPGEQYF
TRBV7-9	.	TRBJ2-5	CASSLSLQETQYF
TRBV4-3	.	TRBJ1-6	CASSQDMSNSPLHF
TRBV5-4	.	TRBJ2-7	CASSSNMGAPSYEQYF
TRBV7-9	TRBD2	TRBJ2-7	CASSLSAGTYEQYF
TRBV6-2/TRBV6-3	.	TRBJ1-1	CASSHLDYTEAFF